These 20 T cell receptor beta chains originate from one sample sequenced in a study of radiation and T cells in renal cell carcinoma. Specified time point: baseline pretreatment blood. The treatment denotes: 15 Gy SBRT to primary tumor, nephrectomy 4 weeks later. Here immunoSEQ multiplex PCR was the method, and the copy in TCRdb shows in-frame clones only, minus some. The table includes more than 140,000 clones, over 80% detected once. The sequences come from blood, collected from a patient whose treatment included radiotherapy and nephrectomy. The source is a woman in her forties or fifties with renal cell carcinoma.

The chain has TRBV18 and TRBJ2-3; TRBD2 aligns across 9 bases. The trim removed 4 bases at V and 5 bases at J, leaving 7 bases unmatched. The germline V gene encodes CDR1 KGHSH and CDR2 LQKENI. The CDR3 contains 15 residues. CDR3 loop: CASSLRTSVVDTQYF. The CDR3 DNA reads as TGTGCCAGCTCACTGAGGACTAGCGTGGTAGATACGCAGTATTTT.

J is TRBJ2-1 and V is TRBV10-3; 14 nucleotides agree with TRBD2. This CDR3 has 14 amino acids. Per the germline V gene, CDR1 is ENHRY and CDR2 is SYGVKD. The trim removed 6 bases at V and 8 bases at J, leaving 3 bases unmatched. The CDR3 sequence: CAISKGLAGDEQFF. The CDR3 DNA follows: TGTGCCATCAGCAAGGGACTAGCGGGGGATGAGCAGTTCTTC.

This clone was picked up one time. In this CDR3 the conserved last residue, phenylalanine or tryptophan, is missing, so a read error is likely. It is unclear where the CDR3 begins or ends on the DNA, so no DNA is shown, and the CDR3 is as TCRdb lists it. The chain combines TRBV14 with TRBJ2-7. The CDR3 region is 12 residues in length, termini included. Per germline, CDR1 SGHDN and CDR2 FVKESK. CDR3 region: CASSRIAGTLSL.

CDR3 region: CASSLVAADREKLFF. The DNA of the CDR3 is TGTGCCAGCAGCTTGGTCGCAGCGGATCGCGAAAAACTGTTTTTT. The chain combines TRBV5-6 with TRBJ1-4; D not certain. The length of the CDR3 is 15 residues. The ends were cut back, 0 bases at V and 8 bases at J, with 14 bases in the middle. Germline loops: CDR1 SGHDT, CDR2 YYEEEE.

The chain is built from TRBV6-6 and TRBJ1-2; D may be TRBD1 (5 bases). Trimming pared 8 bases from V and 6 bases from J, leaving 19 bases between. Germline V gene sequence: CDR1 MNHNY, CDR2 SVGAGI (reference sequence). The CDR3 totals 14 residues. DNA for the CDR3: TGTGCCAGCTTCTCAACGGGACGAATAGATGGCTACACCTTC. The encoded protein is CASFSTGRIDGYTF.

The chain is built from TRBV5-1 and TRBJ2-1, with a possible D match to TRBD2 (6 bases). The CDR3 runs 12 residues. Germline CDR1 reads SGHRS; CDR2 reads YFSETQ. The V and J ends lost 7 bases and 1 base respectively, with 6 bases between them. The CDR3 DNA reads TGCGCCAGCGGGACTTCCTACAATGAGCAGTTCTTC. As protein: CASGTSYNEQFF.

The CDR3 nucleotides read TGTGCCAGCAGTCCCCGGGGGGGGATCTCCTACAATGAGCAGTTCTTC. As protein: CASSPRGGISYNEQFF. The chain couples TRBV2 to TRBJ2-1; 8 positions agree with TRBD2. The CDR3 covers 16 residues. From germline, CDR1 is SNHLY and CDR2 FYNNEI. Trimming removed 5 bases from V and 0 bases from J; junction bases left unmatched: 6. Together with reference TRBV2 and TRBJ2-1, the CDR3 gives the full variable domain: EPEVTQTPSHQVTQMGQEVILRCVPISNHLYFYWYRQILGQKVEFLVSFYNNEISEKSEIFDDQFSVERPDGSNFTLKIRSTKLEDSAMYFCASSPRGGISYNEQFFGPGTRLTVL.

The chain uses TRBV29-1 and TRBJ1-2; unclear D gene. Per the germline V gene, CDR1 is SQVTM and CDR2 is ANQGSEA. V lost 7 bases, J lost 7 bases, and 19 bases lay in between. The CDR3 has 13 amino acids. The CDR3 sequence: CSATDMVLFGYTF. CDR3 DNA: TGCAGCGCAACTGACATGGTATTATTTGGCTACACCTTC.

The CDR3 sequence: CASSFGTGLNTEAFF. The CDR3 coding sequence is TGTGCCAGCAGTTTCGGGACAGGCCTGAACACTGAAGCTTTCTTT. V usage is TRBV27 and J usage is TRBJ1-1; the match to TRBD1 covers 8 bases. The germline CDR1 and CDR2 sequences are MNHEY and SMNVEV (reference sequence). This CDR3 spans 15 amino acids. The ends lost 3 bases at V and 0 bases at J; junction bases unmatched: 3.

The CDR3 here is CASSAERTGQDTQYF. CDR3 DNA sequence: TGTGCCAGCAGCGCCGAGCGGACGGGCCAAGATACGCAGTATTTT. The chain recombines TRBV9 with TRBJ2-3; the D gene is possibly TRBD2 (5 bases). The length of the CDR3 is 15 residues. V lost 3 bases to trimming and J lost 5 bases, with 16 bases between them. From germline, CDR1 is SGDLS and CDR2 YYNGEE.

Here the CDR3 DNA reads TGTGCCAGCTCCTCGGGGGGATCGGCTTTCTTT. Translation: CASSSGGSAFF. The chain recombines TRBV25-1 with TRBJ1-1; tentatively, D is TRBD1 (5 bases). With 8 bases removed from V and 11 bases from J, the gap between germline ends came to 15 bases. The CDR3 spans 11 residues. The germline V gene has CDR1 MGHDK and CDR2 SYGVNS.

The chain has TRBV9 and TRBJ1-4, with a possible D match to TRBD1 (5 bases). V gave up 3 bases and J gave up 0 bases, with 12 bases separating them. CDR1 is SGDLS and CDR2 is YYNGEE in the germline V gene. The CDR3 sequence is 16 residues long. CDR3 DNA: TGTGCCAGCAGCGCAGGGAACCCTGCAACTAATGAAAAACTGTTTTTT. Translated: CASSAGNPATNEKLFF.

V is TRBV9 and J is TRBJ1-1; the D gene is possibly TRBD1 (6 bases). The CDR3 totals 15 residues. V lost 3 bases and J 0 bases, leaving 12 bases between the germline ends. CDR1 SGDLS and CDR2 YYNGEE come from the germline V gene. This CDR3 reads CASSARSGVNTEAFF. CDR3 sequence (DNA): TGTGCCAGCAGCGCAAGATCAGGGGTGAACACTGAAGCTTTCTTT.

The chain joins TRBV28 to TRBJ1-2; D uncertain. V was clipped by 4 bases and J by 7 bases, with 4 bases between them. The CDR3 extends over 10 amino acids. From germline, CDR1 is MDHEN and CDR2 SYDVKM. The CDR3 DNA reads TGTGCCAGCAGTTCCGGTGGCTACACCTTC. This encodes CASSSGGYTF.

V gene TRBV9 combines with J gene TRBJ1-3; a possible D gene is TRBD1 (5 bases). The CDR3 is 16 amino acids. V lost 0 bases and J 2 bases, leaving 12 bases between the germline ends. Germline CDR1 and CDR2: SGDLS and YYNGEE. The DNA for the CDR3 is TGTGCCAGCAGCGTAGAAGGGGCAGTAACTGGAAACACCATATATTTT. Its translation is CASSVEGAVTGNTIYF.

V usage is TRBV6-5 and J usage is TRBJ2-3; D is perhaps TRBD1 (6 bases). In germline, CDR1 is MNHEY, CDR2 SVGAGI. CDR3 length: 15 residues. Trimming took 2 bases from V and 5 from J, leaving 14 bases between them. CDR3 residues: CASSYGGQGEDTQYF. In DNA form, the CDR3 reads TGTGCCAGCAGTTACGGGGGCCAGGGAGAAGATACGCAGTATTTT.

J is TRBJ2-7 and V is TRBV2, with 9 bases matching TRBD2. From germline, CDR1 is SNHLY and CDR2 FYNNEI. V was clipped by 0 bases and J by 0 bases; unmatched bases: 9. The CDR3 runs to 18 residues. The DNA of the CDR3 is TGTGCCAGCAGTGAAGCGCTTGGCGGGGGGGGAAGCTCCTACGAGCAGTACTTC. It is translated as CASSEALGGGGSSYEQYF.

J is TRBJ2-3 and V is TRBV18; D assignment may be TRBD1 or TRBD2 (5 bases each). Germline lookup yields CDR1 KGHSH and CDR2 LQKENI. The CDR3 runs to 15 residues. Between the trimmed V and J ends, which lost 3 bases and 0 bases, there was a span of 10 bases. The CDR3 DNA reads as TGTGCCAGCTCACCCTCCGGGGACAGCACAGATACGCAGTATTTT. Encoded protein: CASSPSGDSTDTQYF.

The V gene is TRBV29-1, the J gene TRBJ1-5; D not resolved. The germline CDR1 and CDR2 sequences are SQVTM and ANQGSEA. Trimming shortened V by 4 bases and J by 6 bases, and 13 bases separated the two germline ends. CDR3 length equals 13 residues. The CDR3, as DNA: TGCAGCGTTGCCGAAAGAGGAGGTCAGCCCCAGCATTTT. Its translation: CSVAERGGQPQHF.

The V call is TRBV11-2, the J call TRBJ2-2; 8 positions agree with TRBD2. V shed 3 bases and J 5 bases; nucleotides not matched to a gene: 11. CDR1 is SGHAT, CDR2 FQNNGV, per germline. The CDR3 consists of 17 residues. DNA of the CDR3: TGTGCCAGCAGCTTTCCGACCGGGGGGGCGCGAACCGGGGAGCTGTTTTTT. This translates into CASSFPTGGARTGELFF.